This TCR beta chain emerged from a study of OX40 agonist ivuxolimab in advanced cancers. Sequencing was performed with immunoSEQ multiplex PCR; in TCRdb, only in-frame clones are kept and a portion is missing. The repertoire holds approximately 70,000 clones, with 75% to 95% as singletons. The sequencing used CD4+ or CD8+ T cells sorted from blood, collected in a trial of the OX40 agonist ivuxolimab. This clonotype originated in an adult with an advanced solid tumor such as melanoma, head and neck, liver or kidney cancer.

CDR3 bases: TGTGCCAGCAGCTCATCAGCCGGTGTGGGCTATGGCTACACCTTC. It translates to CASSSSAGVGYGYTF. The chain has TRBV7-9 and TRBJ1-2; D ambiguous. The CDR3 runs to 15 residues. Germline CDR1 reads SEHNR; CDR2 reads FQNEAQ (reference sequence). V dropped 4 bases and J dropped 4 bases, with 16 bases sitting between them.